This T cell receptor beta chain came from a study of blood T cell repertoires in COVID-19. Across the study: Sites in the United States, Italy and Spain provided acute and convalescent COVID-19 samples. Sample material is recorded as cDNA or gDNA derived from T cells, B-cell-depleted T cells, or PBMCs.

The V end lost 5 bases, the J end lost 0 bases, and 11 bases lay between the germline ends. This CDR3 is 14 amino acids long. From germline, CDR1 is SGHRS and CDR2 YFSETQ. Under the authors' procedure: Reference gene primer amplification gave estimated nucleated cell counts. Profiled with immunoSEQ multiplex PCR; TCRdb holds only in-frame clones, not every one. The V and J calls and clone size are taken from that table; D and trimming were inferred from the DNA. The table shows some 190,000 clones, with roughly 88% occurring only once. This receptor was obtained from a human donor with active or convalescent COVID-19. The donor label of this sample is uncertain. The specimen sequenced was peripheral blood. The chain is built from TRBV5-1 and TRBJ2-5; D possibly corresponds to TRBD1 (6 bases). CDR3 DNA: TGCGCCAGCAGGATCCGGGACAACCAAGAGACCCAGTACTTC. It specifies CASRIRDNQETQYF.